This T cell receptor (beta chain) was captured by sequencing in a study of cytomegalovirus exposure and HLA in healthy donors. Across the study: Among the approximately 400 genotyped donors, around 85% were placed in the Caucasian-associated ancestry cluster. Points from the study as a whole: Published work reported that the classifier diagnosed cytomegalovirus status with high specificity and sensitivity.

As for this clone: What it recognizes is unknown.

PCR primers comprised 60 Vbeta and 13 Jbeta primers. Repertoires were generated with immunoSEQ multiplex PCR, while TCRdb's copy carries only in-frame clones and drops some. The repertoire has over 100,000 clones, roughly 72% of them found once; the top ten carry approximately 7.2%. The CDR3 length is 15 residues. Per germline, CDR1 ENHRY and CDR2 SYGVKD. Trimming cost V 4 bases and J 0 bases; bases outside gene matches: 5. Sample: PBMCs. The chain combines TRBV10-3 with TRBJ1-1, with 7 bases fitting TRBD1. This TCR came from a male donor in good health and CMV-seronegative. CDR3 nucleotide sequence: TGTGCCATCAGTGTCTGGGACAGTATGAACACTGAAGCTTTCTTT. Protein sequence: CAISVWDSMNTEAFF.